This T cell receptor (beta chain) was identified during a study of control samples from healthy donors and cancer patients. V was clipped by 6 bases and J by 4 bases; unmatched bases: 11. Germline V gene data show CDR1 as WSHSY and CDR2 as SAAADI. The CDR3 loop spans 16 amino acids. Using immunoSEQ multiplex PCR, the repertoire was profiled, and TCRdb retains in-frame clones only, with some absent. The sample has 150,000 to 200,000 clones; around 90% are singletons. This sequence joins TRBV10-2 and TRBJ1-2, with TRBD1 identical over 10 bases. Source material: blood. The sequence was collected from a man aged 30 to 45 in good health. CDR3 nucleotides: TGCGCCAGCAGCTCCGAACCGGGACAGGGGTCCTATGGCTACACCTTC. Amino acid sequence: CASSSEPGQGSYGYTF.